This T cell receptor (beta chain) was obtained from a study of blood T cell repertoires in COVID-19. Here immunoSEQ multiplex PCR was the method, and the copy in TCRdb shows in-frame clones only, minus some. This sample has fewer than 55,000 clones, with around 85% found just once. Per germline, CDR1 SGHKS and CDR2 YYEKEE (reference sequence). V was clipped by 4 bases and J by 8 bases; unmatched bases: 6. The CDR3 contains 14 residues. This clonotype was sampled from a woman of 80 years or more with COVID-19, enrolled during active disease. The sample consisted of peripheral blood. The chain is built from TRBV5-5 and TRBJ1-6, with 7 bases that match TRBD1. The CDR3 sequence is CASSVTGIDSPLHF. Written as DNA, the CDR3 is TGTGCCAGCAGCGTGACAGGGATAGATTCACCCCTCCACTTT.